Detailed here is one TCR beta chain. Its cognate antigen is unknown. The sample is drawn from a study of T cells after yellow fever vaccination. Study as a whole: Fractions of limited cellularity were prepared by means of SMART-Seq v4 Ultra Low Input. Overall study findings and caveats: The CD4 and CD8 compartments had a small share of their clonotypes in common. Secondary responses were weaker yet peaked faster, day 5 versus 15.

By 5'RACE template switching, TCR cDNA was produced, with a universal primer site and UMIs added in the process. TCRdb redid the calling of the 5' RACE reads with MiXCR, one entry per CDR3 protein. The data hold about 340,000 distinct CDR3 sequences, with 4% observed a single time. V was cut by 0 bases and J by 4 bases, with 15 bases left in between. The CDR3 covers 16 residues. Germline values: CDR1 SGDLS, CDR2 YYNGEE. The V and J genes are TRBV9 and TRBJ2-3; no clear D. This TCR was recovered from a man aged 18 to 30 who received the YFV17D yellow fever vaccine. This sample comprised PBMCs, obtained 5 days after the yellow fever booster vaccination. The CDR3 reads CASSVADGETPDTQYF. The CDR3 nucleotides read TGTGCCAGCAGCGTAGCTGACGGCGAGACCCCAGATACGCAGTATTTT.